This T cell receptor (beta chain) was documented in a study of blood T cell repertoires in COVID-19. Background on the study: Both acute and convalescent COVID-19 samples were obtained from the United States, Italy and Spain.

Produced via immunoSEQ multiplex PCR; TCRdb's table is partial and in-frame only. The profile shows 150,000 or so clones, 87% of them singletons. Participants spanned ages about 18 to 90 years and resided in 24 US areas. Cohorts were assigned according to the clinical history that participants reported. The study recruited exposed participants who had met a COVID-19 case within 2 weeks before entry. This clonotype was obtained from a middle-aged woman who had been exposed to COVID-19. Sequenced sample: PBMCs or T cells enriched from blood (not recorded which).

The CDR3 nucleotides are TGTGCCAGCAGCTATGGTACAGGGCAAGGCTACACCTTC. This translates into CASSYGTGQGYTF. This chain uses TRBV11-2 with TRBJ1-2, with a weak D call TRBD1 (6 bases). This CDR3 has 13 residues. Trimming cost V 4 bases and J 8 bases, with 14 bases left between them. CDR1 and CDR2 from the germline V gene are SGHAT and FQNNGV.